The clone carrying this T cell receptor beta chain was seen once. The data were obtained in a study of blood T cell repertoires in COVID-19. This CDR3 region has 14 residues. Germline V gives CDR1 SGDLS, CDR2 YYNGEE. The trim removed 0 bases at V and 7 bases at J, leaving 0 bases unmatched. Only in-frame clones appear in the TCRdb table, and some are missing; sequencing was by immunoSEQ multiplex PCR. Of about 400,000 clones listed, approximately 90% are singletons. The sequenced sample was peripheral blood. The receptor comes from a woman in her 30s with acute or convalescent COVID-19. The rearrangement uses TRBV9 and TRBJ1-6; 8 positions match TRBD1. The CDR3 loop reads CASSVGDRNSPLHF. The CDR3 DNA sequence: TGTGCCAGCAGCGTAGGGGACAGGAATTCACCCCTCCACTTT.